Listed below are T cell receptor beta chains from one sample, sequenced in a study of blood T cell repertoires in COVID-19. Sequencing was performed with immunoSEQ multiplex PCR; in TCRdb, only in-frame clones are kept and a portion is missing. Of under 200,000 clones listed, approximately 90% were seen once; the top ten hold approximately 0.5%. What was sequenced was peripheral blood. The receptors come from a man in his fifties with acute or convalescent COVID-19. Both conserved end residues are part of each CDR3. The D gene is left open where the match is weak. Where a row states a size, it is once, few, many or the class of an expanded clone; other rows omit it.

length: 15
V: TRBV5-1
size: -
D: -
J: TRBJ2-1
DNA: TGCGCCAGCAGCTTGGATCTGGGGGCTCTTAATGAGCAGTTCTTC
CDR3: CASSLDLGALNEQFF

length: 11
V: TRBV6-5
size: -
D: -
J: TRBJ2-5
DNA: TGTGCCAGCAGCAGGGAAGAGACCCAGTACTTC
CDR3: CASSREETQYF

length: 14
V: TRBV5-8
size: -
D: -
J: TRBJ1-1
DNA: TGTGCCAGCAGAATCTTGGACAGATACACTGAAGCTTTCTTT
CDR3: CASRILDRYTEAFF

length: 17
V: TRBV18
size: -
D: -
J: TRBJ2-3
DNA: TGTGCCAGCTCACCACGGAGGGATCCTACTAGCACAGATACGCAGTATTTT
CDR3: CASSPRRDPTSTDTQYF

length: 16
V: TRBV3-1/TRBV3-2
size: -
D: -
J: TRBJ2-2
DNA: TGTGCCAGCAGCAGTACCGGGACAACCAACACCGGGGAGCTGTTTTTT
CDR3: CASSSTGTTNTGELFF

length: 14
V: TRBV3-1/TRBV3-2
size: once
D: -
J: TRBJ2-2
DNA: TGTGCCAGCAGCCAAAATCTTGTCACCGGGGAGCTGTTTTTT
CDR3: CASSQNLVTGELFF

length: 14
V: TRBV27
size: -
D: TRBD1
J: TRBJ2-1
DNA: TGTGCCAGCAGTTTGGACAGGGGGGGCAATGAGCAGTTCTTC
CDR3: CASSLDRGGNEQFF

length: 13
V: TRBV6-4
size: -
D: -
J: TRBJ2-3
DNA: TGTGCCAGCAGTGCCTCCCCCAGGGATACGCAGTATTTT
CDR3: CASSASPRDTQYF

length: 13
V: TRBV12-3/TRBV12-4
size: once
D: -
J: TRBJ2-2
DNA: TGTGCCAGCAGGGGAAAGGGGTCCGGGGAGCTGTTTTTT
CDR3: CASRGKGSGELFF

length: 16
V: TRBV15
size: -
D: TRBD1
J: TRBJ1-5
DNA: TGTGCCACCAGGTTTGGGACAGGGGCTGGCAATCAGCCCCAGCATTTT
CDR3: CATRFGTGAGNQPQHF

length: 15
V: TRBV9
size: -
D: TRBD1
J: TRBJ2-2
DNA: TGTGCCAGCAGCACCGGGACAGTACCCACCGGGGAGCTGTTTTTT
CDR3: CASSTGTVPTGELFF

length: 12
V: TRBV29-1
size: -
D: -
J: TRBJ1-5
DNA: TGCAGCGTTCAGGTTAGCAATCAGCCCCAGCATTTT
CDR3: CSVQVSNQPQHF

length: 15
V: TRBV6-1
size: -
D: -
J: TRBJ1-5
DNA: TGTGCCAGCAGTGAAGCGGGACAAAGCAATCAGCCCCAGCATTTT
CDR3: CASSEAGQSNQPQHF

length: 14
V: TRBV30
size: -
D: TRBD1
J: TRBJ1-1
DNA: TGTGCCTGGAGTGTTTCGGGACAGGGATCTGAAGCTTTCTTT
CDR3: CAWSVSGQGSEAFF

length: 14
V: TRBV30
size: -
D: TRBD2
J: TRBJ2-3
DNA: TGTGCCTGGAGTGAGGGACTAGCGGGAGATACGCAGTATTTT
CDR3: CAWSEGLAGDTQYF

length: 13
V: TRBV12-3/TRBV12-4
size: -
D: -
J: TRBJ1-2
DNA: TGTGCCAGCAACCCGGGAACTAACTATGGCTACACCTTC
CDR3: CASNPGTNYGYTF

length: 14
V: TRBV27
size: -
D: -
J: TRBJ2-3
DNA: TGTGCCAGCAGGACCTCAGGGCGCACAGATACGCAGTATTTT
CDR3: CASRTSGRTDTQYF

length: 14
V: TRBV30
size: -
D: TRBD2
J: TRBJ2-3
DNA: TGTGCCTGGAGGCTAGCGGGACCCACAGATACGCAGTATTTT
CDR3: CAWRLAGPTDTQYF

length: 15
V: TRBV11-2
size: -
D: -
J: TRBJ1-3
DNA: TGTGCCAGCAGCTCCCCCCAGGGGCCTGGAAACACCATATATTTT
CDR3: CASSSPQGPGNTIYF

length: 16
V: TRBV4-2
size: once
D: TRBD2
J: TRBJ2-3
DNA: TGTGCCAGTCAGTCGCCCGCGGGAGCACGGTCAGATACGCAGTATTTT
CDR3: CASQSPAGARSDTQYF

length: 15
V: TRBV6-5
size: -
D: -
J: TRBJ2-7
DNA: TGTGCCAGCAGCCGTCTAGCGGACAGCTCCTACGAGCAGTACTTC
CDR3: CASSRLADSSYEQYF

length: 14
V: TRBV7-8
size: few
D: TRBD1
J: TRBJ1-5
DNA: TGTGCCAGCAGCAGGGACAGCATGCGCCAGCCCCAGCATTTT
CDR3: CASSRDSMRQPQHF

length: 13
V: TRBV7-9
size: -
D: -
J: TRBJ1-1
DNA: TGTGCCAGCAGACCTACAGGAAGGACTGAAGCTTTCTTT
CDR3: CASRPTGRTEAFF

length: 16
V: TRBV5-5
size: -
D: TRBD2
J: TRBJ2-2
DNA: TGTGCCAGCAGCTCAGGACTAGCGGGGTACACCGGGGAGCTGTTTTTT
CDR3: CASSSGLAGYTGELFF

length: 15
V: TRBV19
size: -
D: TRBD2
J: TRBJ2-5
DNA: TGTGCCAGTAGTACCGGACTAGCGGGAGGAGAGACCCAGTACTTC
CDR3: CASSTGLAGGETQYF

length: 16
V: TRBV5-1
size: -
D: -
J: TRBJ1-6
DNA: TGCGCCAGCAGCGAGACAACGCTACCTGCTAATTCACCCCTCCACTTT
CDR3: CASSETTLPANSPLHF

length: 14
V: TRBV3-1/TRBV3-2
size: -
D: TRBD2
J: TRBJ2-7
DNA: TGTGCCAGCAGCCCAAGACTAGCGGGAGTCGAGCAGTACTTC
CDR3: CASSPRLAGVEQYF

length: 17
V: TRBV11-3
size: -
D: TRBD2
J: TRBJ2-1
DNA: TGTGCCAGCAGCTTAGCGGGGAGGGCTAGCGGCAACAATGAGCAGTTCTTC
CDR3: CASSLAGRASGNNEQFF

length: 15
V: TRBV4-2
size: -
D: TRBD1
J: TRBJ1-6
DNA: TGTGCCAGCAGCCAACGGACAGGGTTAGATTCACCCCTCCACTTT
CDR3: CASSQRTGLDSPLHF

length: 16
V: TRBV7-9
size: -
D: TRBD1
J: TRBJ1-6
DNA: TGTGCCAGCAGCCCTCCCGTACAGGGGGTTAATTCACCCCTCCACTTT
CDR3: CASSPPVQGVNSPLHF

length: 16
V: TRBV5-5
size: -
D: -
J: TRBJ2-1
DNA: TGTGCCAGCAGCTTGGATTGGACTGTAGCCTACAATGAGCAGTTCTTC
CDR3: CASSLDWTVAYNEQFF

length: 12
V: TRBV30
size: -
D: -
J: TRBJ1-5
DNA: TGTGCCTGGAGTCCCCGTCGGGGGCCCCAGCATTTT
CDR3: CAWSPRRGPQHF

length: 13
V: TRBV9
size: -
D: -
J: TRBJ1-4
DNA: TGTGCCAGCAGCACCGGACAGAATGAAAAACTGTTTTTT
CDR3: CASSTGQNEKLFF

length: 13
V: TRBV3-1/TRBV3-2
size: once
D: TRBD1
J: TRBJ1-2
DNA: TGTGCCAGCAGCCGGGGACAGGGATATGGCTACACCTTC
CDR3: CASSRGQGYGYTF

length: 15
V: TRBV9
size: -
D: -
J: TRBJ2-1
DNA: TGTGCCAGCAGCGCAGACGGGGGAGGGACAGGAGAGCAGTTCTTC
CDR3: CASSADGGGTGEQFF

length: 15
V: TRBV21-1
size: -
D: -
J: TRBJ2-2
DNA: TGTGCCAGCAGCCAGACTAGCGGGAGTTCTGGGGAGCTGTTTTTT
CDR3: CASSQTSGSSGELFF

length: 13
V: TRBV6-5
size: -
D: -
J: TRBJ1-1
DNA: TGTGCCACTAGAAGGGATGTCGGGGGAGAAGCTTTCTTT
CDR3: CATRRDVGGEAFF

length: 15
V: TRBV7-2
size: -
D: -
J: TRBJ2-2
DNA: TGTGCCAGCAGCCCACAAATAACAGGGACCGGGGAGCTGTTTTTT
CDR3: CASSPQITGTGELFF

length: 16
V: TRBV9
size: -
D: TRBD1
J: TRBJ2-3
DNA: TGTGCCAGCAGCGTAGCGGGACAGGGGGCCACAGATACGCAGTATTTT
CDR3: CASSVAGQGATDTQYF

length: 18
V: TRBV19
size: -
D: TRBD2
J: TRBJ2-2
DNA: TGTGCCAGTAGTCCAACTGTTAGCGGGGGGGCGGTCACCGGGGAGCTGTTTTTT
CDR3: CASSPTVSGGAVTGELFF

length: 15
V: TRBV28
size: -
D: -
J: TRBJ1-2
DNA: TGTGCCAGCAGTTTGAGGGGGAGAAGGACTTATGGCTACACCTTC
CDR3: CASSLRGRRTYGYTF

length: 17
V: TRBV15
size: -
D: TRBD1
J: TRBJ1-2
DNA: TGTGCCACCAGCAGAGATACGGGACAGGGGTTATGGTATGGCTACACCTTC
CDR3: CATSRDTGQGLWYGYTF

length: 13
V: TRBV6-5
size: -
D: TRBD1
J: TRBJ1-1
DNA: TGTGCCAGCAGTCCAGGACAGGGACGGTTAGCTTTCTTT
CDR3: CASSPGQGRLAFF

length: 14
V: TRBV19
size: -
D: TRBD1
J: TRBJ2-2
DNA: TGTGCCAGCCGGGGACAGACGAACACCGGGGAGCTGTTTTTT
CDR3: CASRGQTNTGELFF

length: 15
V: TRBV28
size: -
D: TRBD2
J: TRBJ2-1
DNA: TGTGCCAGCAGTTTTGGACTAGCGGACTACAATGAGCAGTTCTTC
CDR3: CASSFGLADYNEQFF

length: 15
V: TRBV7-7
size: -
D: -
J: TRBJ2-1
DNA: TGTGCCAGCAGCTTAGTTGGGGGGGCAATCGATGAGCAGTTCTTC
CDR3: CASSLVGGAIDEQFF

length: 15
V: TRBV9
size: -
D: -
J: TRBJ2-1
DNA: TGTGCCAGCAGCACGACTAGTAGCTCCTACAATGAGCAGTTCTTC
CDR3: CASSTTSSSYNEQFF

length: 11
V: TRBV28
size: -
D: -
J: TRBJ1-1
DNA: TGTGCCAGCCGAGCGGGTACTGAAGCTTTCTTT
CDR3: CASRAGTEAFF

length: 16
V: TRBV28
size: -
D: -
J: TRBJ1-1
DNA: TGTGCCAGCAGTTTAACTTCGGGACAAGGTGTAGCTGAAGCTTTCTTT
CDR3: CASSLTSGQGVAEAFF

length: 18
V: TRBV7-2
size: -
D: TRBD2
J: TRBJ2-1
DNA: TGTGCCAGCAGCTTCAGACTAGCGGGAGGGAGCTCCTACAATGAGCAGTTCTTC
CDR3: CASSFRLAGGSSYNEQFF

length: 15
V: TRBV7-2
size: -
D: -
J: TRBJ2-2
DNA: TGTGCCAGCAGAGGGGCCGGAACTGTCACCGGGGAGCTGTTTTTT
CDR3: CASRGAGTVTGELFF

length: 16
V: TRBV25-1
size: -
D: -
J: TRBJ2-7
DNA: TGTGCCAGCAGTAAAAGACGCGGGACCGAGCCCTACGAGCAGTACTTC
CDR3: CASSKRRGTEPYEQYF

length: 16
V: TRBV2
size: -
D: TRBD1
J: TRBJ2-5
DNA: TGTGCCAGCAGTGCAACGAGGGGGCTCCAAAAAGAGACCCAGTACTTC
CDR3: CASSATRGLQKETQYF

length: 13
V: TRBV15
size: few
D: -
J: TRBJ1-2
DNA: TGTGCCACCAGCAGATGGGCAGGGGATGGCTACACCTTC
CDR3: CATSRWAGDGYTF